This T cell receptor (beta chain) was profiled in a study of blood T cell repertoires in COVID-19. Turning to the study itself: COVID-19 samples collected from the United States, Italy and Spain covered acute and convalescent phases. Sources were T cells, B-cell-depleted T cells, or PBMCs; the material itself was cDNA or gDNA.

The assay was immunoSEQ multiplex PCR, and TCRdb's table has in-frame clones only and misses some. This sample yields some 190,000 clones, of which 80% are seen a single time; approximately 6.9% belongs to the top ten. J lost 7 bases, V lost 4 bases, and 7 bases had no gene match. This CDR3 is 14 amino acids long. In germline, CDR1 is LNHNV, CDR2 YYDKDF (reference sequence). The genes are TRBV15 and TRBJ2-7, with TRBD1 matching over 10 bases. Sequences were obtained from peripheral blood. This receptor was obtained from a man in his fifties or sixties with acute or convalescent COVID-19. The CDR3 loop is CATSIRQGAGEQYF. The CDR3 region has the DNA TGTGCCACCAGCATTCGACAGGGGGCGGGGGAGCAGTACTTC.